This T cell receptor (beta chain) was sequenced for a study of regulatory T cells in long-lasting Graves disease. This clonotype occurred a few times. V lost 3 bases and J 4 bases, leaving 12 bases between the germline ends. The CDR3 sequence is 13 residues long. The germline gives CDR1 SQVTM, CDR2 ANQGSEA. Investigators prepared the TCR beta libraries by applying iRepertoire HTBI primers and Arm-PCR of CDR3 regions. One entry per CDR3 protein results from TCRdb running MiXCR on the multiplex PCR reads. There are roughly 440,000 distinct CDR3 sequences in the sample; 15% to 20% occur only once, and around 23% lies in the top ten. Regarding time point: newly diagnosed GD, antithyroid drugs for less than 3 months. The authors made the TCR library using RNA they extracted from PBMCs. These data are also associated with another study on T cells in Graves' hyperthyroidism and ophthalmopathy.

The receptor's source is a woman aged 18 to 35 with Graves disease. Sequenced material: peripheral blood mononuclear cells (PBMCs), taken at new diagnosis, from a patient treated with antithyroid drugs. The chain carries TRBV29-1 and TRBJ1-1; D possibly corresponds to TRBD1 (6 bases). In DNA form, the CDR3 reads TGCAGCGTTGAGGCCGGGGGCCTCACTGAAGCTTTCTTT. Its translation is CSVEAGGLTEAFF.